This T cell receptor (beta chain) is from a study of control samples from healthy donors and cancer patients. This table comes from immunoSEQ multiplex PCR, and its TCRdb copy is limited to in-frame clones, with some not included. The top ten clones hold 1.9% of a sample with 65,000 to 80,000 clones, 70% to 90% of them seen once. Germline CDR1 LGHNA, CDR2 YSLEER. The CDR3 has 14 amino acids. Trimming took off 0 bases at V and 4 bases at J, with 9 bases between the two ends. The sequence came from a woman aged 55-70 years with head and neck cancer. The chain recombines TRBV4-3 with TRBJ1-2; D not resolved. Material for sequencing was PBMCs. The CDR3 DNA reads TGCGCCAGCAGCCAAGAATGGGTGGGCTATGGCTACACCTTC. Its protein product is CASSQEWVGYGYTF.